The present entry profiles one TCR beta chain with its context. The data stem from a study of technical replicates of blood from a few donors. TCRdb keeps only in-frame clones here, not all; method: immunoSEQ multiplex PCR. In the table there are approximately 60,000 clones, roughly 89% of which are singletons. Sequencing was carried out using PBMCs. The receptor was derived from a human donor in good health. Some clones in this sample may be carry-over from other donors' samples.

DNA of the CDR3: TGTGCCAGCAGTGCCAGGCGTCCGGAGGCACACGGAAAACTGTTTTTT. Translated, it gives CASSARRPEAHGKLFF. The chain recombines TRBV6-1 with TRBJ1-4; D unresolved. The CDR3 length is 16 residues. The V end was cut by 4 bases, the J end by 10 bases, with 22 bases between. Germline CDR1 MNHNS, CDR2 SASEGT.